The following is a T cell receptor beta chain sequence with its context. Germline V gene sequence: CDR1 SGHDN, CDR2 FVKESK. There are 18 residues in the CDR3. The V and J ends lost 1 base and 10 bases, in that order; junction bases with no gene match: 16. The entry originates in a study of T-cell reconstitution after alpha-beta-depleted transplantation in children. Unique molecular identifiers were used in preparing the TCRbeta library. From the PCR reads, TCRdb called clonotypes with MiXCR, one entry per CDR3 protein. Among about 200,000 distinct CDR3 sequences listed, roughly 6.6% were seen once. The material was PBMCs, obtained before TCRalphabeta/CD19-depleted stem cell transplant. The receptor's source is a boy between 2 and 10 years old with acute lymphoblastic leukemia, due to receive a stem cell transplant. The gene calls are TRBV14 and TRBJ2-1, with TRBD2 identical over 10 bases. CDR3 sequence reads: CASSQGRFTSGDPLEQFF. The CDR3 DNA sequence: TGTGCCAGCAGCCAAGGTCGGTTCACTAGCGGGGACCCCTTGGAGCAGTTCTTC.